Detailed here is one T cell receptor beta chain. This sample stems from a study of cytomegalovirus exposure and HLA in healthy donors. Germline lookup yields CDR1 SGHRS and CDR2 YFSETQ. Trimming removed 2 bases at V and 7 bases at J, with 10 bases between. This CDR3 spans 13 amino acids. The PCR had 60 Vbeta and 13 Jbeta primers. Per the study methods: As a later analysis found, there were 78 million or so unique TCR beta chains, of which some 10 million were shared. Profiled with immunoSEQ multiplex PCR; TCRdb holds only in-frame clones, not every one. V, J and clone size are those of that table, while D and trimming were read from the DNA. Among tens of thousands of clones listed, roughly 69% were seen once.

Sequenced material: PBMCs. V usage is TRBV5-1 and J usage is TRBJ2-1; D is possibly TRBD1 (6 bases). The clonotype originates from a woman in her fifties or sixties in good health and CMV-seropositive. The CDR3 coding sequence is TGCGCCAGCAGCTTCACAGGGAATAATGAGCAGTTCTTC. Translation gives CASSFTGNNEQFF.